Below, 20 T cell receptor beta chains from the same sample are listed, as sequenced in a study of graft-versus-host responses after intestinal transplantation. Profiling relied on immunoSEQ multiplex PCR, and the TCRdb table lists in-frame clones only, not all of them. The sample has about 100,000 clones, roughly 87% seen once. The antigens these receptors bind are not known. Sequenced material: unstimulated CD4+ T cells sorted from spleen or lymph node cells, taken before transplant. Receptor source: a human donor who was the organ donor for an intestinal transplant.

Here the CDR3 DNA reads TGTGCCAGCAGCTTAGGTGGAGGGGTCGTCTCCTACAATGAGCAGTTCTTC. This sequence encodes CASSLGGGVVSYNEQFF. V usage is TRBV7-9 and J usage is TRBJ2-1, with D maybe TRBD2 (6 bases). The germline V and J ends were trimmed by 1 base and 0 bases, with 13 bases remaining between them. Germline V lookup: CDR1 SEHNR, CDR2 FQNEAQ (reference sequence). This CDR3 contains 17 residues.

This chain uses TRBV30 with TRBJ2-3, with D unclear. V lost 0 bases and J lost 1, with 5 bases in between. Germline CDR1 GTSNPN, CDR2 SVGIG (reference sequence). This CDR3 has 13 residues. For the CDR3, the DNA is TGTGCCTGGAGTGTATCGGGCACAGATACGCAGTATTTT. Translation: CAWSVSGTDTQYF.

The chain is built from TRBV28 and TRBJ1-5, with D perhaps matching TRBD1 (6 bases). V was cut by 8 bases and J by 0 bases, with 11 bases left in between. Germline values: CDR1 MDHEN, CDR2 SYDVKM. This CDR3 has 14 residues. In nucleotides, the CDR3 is TGTGCCAGCTATGGGACACCTAGCAATCAGCCCCAGCATTTT. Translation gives CASYGTPSNQPQHF.

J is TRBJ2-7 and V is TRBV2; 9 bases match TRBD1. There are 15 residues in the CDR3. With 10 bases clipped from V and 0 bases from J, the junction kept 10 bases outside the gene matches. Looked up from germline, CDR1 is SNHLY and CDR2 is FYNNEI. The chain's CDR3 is CATTLGTGSSYEQYF. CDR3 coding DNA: TGTGCCACCACATTAGGGACAGGGAGCTCCTACGAGCAGTACTTC.

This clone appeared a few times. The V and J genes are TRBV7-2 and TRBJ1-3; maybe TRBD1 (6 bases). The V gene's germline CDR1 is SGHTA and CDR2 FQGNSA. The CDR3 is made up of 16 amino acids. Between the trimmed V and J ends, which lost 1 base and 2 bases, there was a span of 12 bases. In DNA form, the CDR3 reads TGTGCCAGCAGCTTAGGTTTTGGGGGGCCTGGAAACACCATATATTTT. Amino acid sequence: CASSLGFGGPGNTIYF.

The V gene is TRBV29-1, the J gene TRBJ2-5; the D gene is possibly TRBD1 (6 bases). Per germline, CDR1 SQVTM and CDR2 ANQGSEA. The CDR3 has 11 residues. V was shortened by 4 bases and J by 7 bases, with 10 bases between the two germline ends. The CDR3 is CSVAQGLTQYF. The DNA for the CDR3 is TGCAGCGTTGCCCAGGGGTTGACCCAGTACTTC.

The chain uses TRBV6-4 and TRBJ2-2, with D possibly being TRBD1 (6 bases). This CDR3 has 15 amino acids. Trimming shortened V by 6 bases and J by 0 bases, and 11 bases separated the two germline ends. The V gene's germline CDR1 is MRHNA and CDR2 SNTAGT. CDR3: CASSDKGANTGELFF. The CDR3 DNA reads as TGTGCCAGCAGCGATAAGGGGGCGAACACCGGGGAGCTGTTTTTT.

CDR3 nucleotides: TGCGCCAGCAGTGACAACGGGCGGGATAGCGGGGGGCCCAATGAGCAGTTCTTC. Protein product: CASSDNGRDSGGPNEQFF. The gene calls are TRBV10-1 and TRBJ2-1; 10 bases are shared with TRBD2. The CDR3 runs 18 residues. CDR1 WNHNN and CDR2 SYGVQD come from the germline V gene (reference sequence). V was pared by 3 bases and J by 6 bases, with 14 bases of the junction left unmatched.

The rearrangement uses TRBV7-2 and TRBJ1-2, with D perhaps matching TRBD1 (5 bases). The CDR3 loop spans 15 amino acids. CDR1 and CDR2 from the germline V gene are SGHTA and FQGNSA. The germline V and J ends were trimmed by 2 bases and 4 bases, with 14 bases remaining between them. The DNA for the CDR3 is TGTGCCAGCAGCTTATCGCAACGACAGACCTATGGCTACACCTTC. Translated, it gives CASSLSQRQTYGYTF.

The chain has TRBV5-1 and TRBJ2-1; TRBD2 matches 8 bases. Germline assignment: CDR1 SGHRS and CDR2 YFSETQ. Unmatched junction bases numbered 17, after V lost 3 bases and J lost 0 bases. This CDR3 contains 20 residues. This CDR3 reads CASSSRTSPSRGGSYNEQFF. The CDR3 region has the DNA TGCGCCAGCAGCTCCCGGACTTCGCCGAGTCGGGGGGGCTCCTACAATGAGCAGTTCTTC.

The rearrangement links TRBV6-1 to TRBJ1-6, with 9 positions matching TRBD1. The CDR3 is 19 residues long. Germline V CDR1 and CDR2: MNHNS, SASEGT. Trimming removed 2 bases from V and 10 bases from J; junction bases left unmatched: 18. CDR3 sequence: CASSENRLLMDRGVSPLHF. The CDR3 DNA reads TGTGCCAGCAGTGAAAATCGACTTCTAATGGACAGGGGTGTGTCACCCCTCCACTTT.

Here the CDR3 DNA reads TGTGCCAGCGGACAGGGATCAAATCAGCCCCAGCATTTT. It encodes CASGQGSNQPQHF. This sequence joins TRBV28 and TRBJ1-5; TRBD1 matches at 8 bases. With V trimmed by 8 bases and J by 4 bases, 4 bases remained unmatched. Germline-derived CDR1 and CDR2 are MDHEN and SYDVKM. This CDR3 comprises 13 residues.

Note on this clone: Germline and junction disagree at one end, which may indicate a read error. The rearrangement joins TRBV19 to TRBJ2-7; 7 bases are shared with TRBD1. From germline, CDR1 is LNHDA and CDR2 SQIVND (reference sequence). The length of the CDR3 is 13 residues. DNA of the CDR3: TGTGCCAGTAGTCCAACTTTTACGGACAGGCCACACTTC. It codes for CASSPTFTDRPHF.

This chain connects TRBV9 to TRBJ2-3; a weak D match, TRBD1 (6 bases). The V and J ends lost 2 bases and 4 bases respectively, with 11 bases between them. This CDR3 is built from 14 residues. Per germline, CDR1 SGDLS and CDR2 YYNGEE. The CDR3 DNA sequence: TGTGCCAGCAGCGTGCTTACAGGGTCAGATACGCAGTATTTT. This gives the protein CASSVLTGSDTQYF.

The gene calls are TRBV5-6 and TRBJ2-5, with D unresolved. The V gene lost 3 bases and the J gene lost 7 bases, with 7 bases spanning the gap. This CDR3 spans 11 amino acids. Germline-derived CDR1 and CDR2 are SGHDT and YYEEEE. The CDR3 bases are TGTGCCAGCAGCTCGGGCCTGACCCAGTACTTC. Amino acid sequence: CASSSGLTQYF.

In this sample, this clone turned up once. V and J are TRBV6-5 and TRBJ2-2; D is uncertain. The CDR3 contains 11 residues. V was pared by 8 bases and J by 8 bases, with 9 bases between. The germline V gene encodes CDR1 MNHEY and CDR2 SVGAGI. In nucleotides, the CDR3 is TGTGCCAGCGGGTCCCGGGGGGAGCTGTTTTTT. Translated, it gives CASGSRGELFF.

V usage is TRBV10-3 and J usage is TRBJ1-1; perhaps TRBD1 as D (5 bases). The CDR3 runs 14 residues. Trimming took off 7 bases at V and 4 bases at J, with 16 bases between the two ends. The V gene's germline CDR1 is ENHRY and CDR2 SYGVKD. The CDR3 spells CAINSGTVGTEAFF. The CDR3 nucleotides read TGTGCCATCAATAGTGGGACGGTCGGCACTGAAGCTTTCTTT.

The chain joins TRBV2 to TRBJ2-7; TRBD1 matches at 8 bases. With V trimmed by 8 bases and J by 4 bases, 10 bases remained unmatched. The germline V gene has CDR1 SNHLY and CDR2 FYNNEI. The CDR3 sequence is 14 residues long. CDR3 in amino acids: CASGDSGGMYEQYF. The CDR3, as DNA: TGTGCCAGCGGGGACTCAGGGGGCATGTACGAGCAGTACTTC.

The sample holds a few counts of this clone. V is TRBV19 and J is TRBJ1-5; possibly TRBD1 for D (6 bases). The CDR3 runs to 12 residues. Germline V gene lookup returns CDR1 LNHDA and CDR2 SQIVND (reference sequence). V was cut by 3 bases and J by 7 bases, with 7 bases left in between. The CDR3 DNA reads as TGTGCCAGTAGTATCAGGGGACAGCCCCAGCATTTT. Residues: CASSIRGQPQHF.

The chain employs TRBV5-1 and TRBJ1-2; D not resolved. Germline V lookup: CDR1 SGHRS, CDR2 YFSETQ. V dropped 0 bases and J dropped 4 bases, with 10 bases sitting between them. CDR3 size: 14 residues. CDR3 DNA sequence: TGCGCCAGCAGCTTGGATGCAGGTTCCTATGGCTACACCTTC. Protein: CASSLDAGSYGYTF.